This is a list of T cell receptor beta chains from one sample in a study of identical twins. TCRdb re-analysed the 5' RACE reads in MiXCR, keeping a single row per CDR3 protein. This table has approximately 500,000 distinct CDR3 sequences, 12% to 15% appearing once. These same records also appear under a second study, on yellow fever vaccine responses in identical twins.

Specimen: CD4+ T cells sorted from blood. The receptors stem from a woman aged 18 to 35 in good health. Both conserved end residues are part of each CDR3. Each record gives: D gene, J gene, clone size, V gene, CDR3 length, CDR3 DNA, CDR3 protein. D genes are given only for firm matches. Not every row has a clone size; where given, it reads once, few, many or a size class.

d_gene: TRBD1; j_gene: TRBJ2-5; abundance: -; v_gene: TRBV20-1; len: 15; CDR3nt: TGCAGTGCTAGCCGACCGGGACAGGCGGAGGCGACCCAGTACTTC; CDR3aa: CSASRPGQAEATQYF
d_gene: -; j_gene: TRBJ1-3; abundance: -; v_gene: TRBV10-3; len: 15; CDR3nt: TGTGCCATCAGTACAACCCCGAGCTCTGGAAACACCATATATTTT; CDR3aa: CAISTTPSSGNTIYF
d_gene: -; j_gene: TRBJ2-2; abundance: many; v_gene: TRBV12-3/TRBV12-4; len: 15; CDR3nt: TGTGCCAGCAGTTTAGGGACCCGAGGTACCGGGGAGCTGTTTTTT; CDR3aa: CASSLGTRGTGELFF
d_gene: TRBD1; j_gene: TRBJ1-2; abundance: few; v_gene: TRBV29-1; len: 14; CDR3nt: TGCAGCGTTGATTTCCGGGACAGGGGGCTTGGCTACACCTTC; CDR3aa: CSVDFRDRGLGYTF
d_gene: TRBD2; j_gene: TRBJ2-1; abundance: few; v_gene: TRBV5-1; len: 15; CDR3nt: TGCGCCAGCACTCCGCCGACTAGCGGGGACAATGAGCAGTTCTTC; CDR3aa: CASTPPTSGDNEQFF
d_gene: -; j_gene: TRBJ1-1; abundance: many; v_gene: TRBV7-2; len: 14; CDR3nt: TGTGCCAGCAGCTTCGGGCAGGTGAACACTGAAGCTTTCTTT; CDR3aa: CASSFGQVNTEAFF
d_gene: TRBD2; j_gene: TRBJ2-7; abundance: few; v_gene: TRBV12-3/TRBV12-4; len: 18; CDR3nt: TGTGCCAGCAGTCCCCACGCCCGGGCTAGCGGGAGGGCCTACGAGCAGTACTTC; CDR3aa: CASSPHARASGRAYEQYF
d_gene: -; j_gene: TRBJ1-2; abundance: few; v_gene: TRBV29-1; len: 12; CDR3nt: TGCAGCGTTTTGACAGTGAACTATGGCTACACCTTC; CDR3aa: CSVLTVNYGYTF
d_gene: -; j_gene: TRBJ1-3; abundance: few; v_gene: TRBV29-1; len: 12; CDR3nt: TGCAGCACTACAGACTCTGGAAACACCATATATTTT; CDR3aa: CSTTDSGNTIYF
d_gene: TRBD2; j_gene: TRBJ2-7; abundance: few; v_gene: TRBV12-3/TRBV12-4; len: 13; CDR3nt: TGTGCCAGCAGTTTTTTAGCGGGAGGCGAGCAGTACTTC; CDR3aa: CASSFLAGGEQYF
d_gene: -; j_gene: TRBJ2-5; abundance: -; v_gene: TRBV9; len: 13; CDR3nt: TGTGCCAGCAGCGTAGGGATCAGCGGGACCCAGTACTTC; CDR3aa: CASSVGISGTQYF
d_gene: -; j_gene: TRBJ1-5; abundance: few; v_gene: TRBV5-1; len: 14; CDR3nt: TGCGCCAGCAGCTCGAAGCCCGGACAGCCGCCCCAGCATTTT; CDR3aa: CASSSKPGQPPQHF
d_gene: TRBD2; j_gene: TRBJ2-2; abundance: -; v_gene: TRBV11-2; len: 18; CDR3nt: TGTGCCAGCAGCTTATTTGTCGGGGGGGCCAAGAACACCGGGGAGCTGTTTTTT; CDR3aa: CASSLFVGGAKNTGELFF
d_gene: TRBD1; j_gene: TRBJ1-1; abundance: few; v_gene: TRBV5-1; len: 13; CDR3nt: TGCGCCAGCAGATTCGGGACAGGGGGCCAAGCTTTCTTT; CDR3aa: CASRFGTGGQAFF
d_gene: TRBD1; j_gene: TRBJ2-7; abundance: -; v_gene: TRBV7-2; len: 13; CDR3nt: TGTGCCAGCAGCCCACAGGGGGTGGGCGAGCAGTACTTC; CDR3aa: CASSPQGVGEQYF
d_gene: -; j_gene: TRBJ2-1; abundance: -; v_gene: TRBV4-1; len: 16; CDR3nt: TGCGCCAGCAGCCAAGGCCTGGACAGCTCCTACAATGAGCAGTTCTTC; CDR3aa: CASSQGLDSSYNEQFF
d_gene: TRBD2; j_gene: TRBJ2-5; abundance: -; v_gene: TRBV18; len: 13; CDR3nt: TGTGCCAGCTCACCTGGACTAGACGAGACCCAGTACTTC; CDR3aa: CASSPGLDETQYF
d_gene: -; j_gene: TRBJ2-7; abundance: -; v_gene: TRBV5-1; len: 14; CDR3nt: TGCGCCAGCAGCTCGGGGGGCGGGGAATACGAGCAGTACTTC; CDR3aa: CASSSGGGEYEQYF
d_gene: -; j_gene: TRBJ2-4; abundance: few; v_gene: TRBV24-1; len: 15; CDR3nt: TGTGCCACCAGTGAGTTGACAGATCGCGGCAACATTCAGTACTTC; CDR3aa: CATSELTDRGNIQYF
d_gene: TRBD1; j_gene: TRBJ2-3; abundance: -; v_gene: TRBV3-1; len: 15; CDR3nt: TGTGCCAGCAGCCAACAAAGGACAGGGTCAGATACGCAGTATTTT; CDR3aa: CASSQQRTGSDTQYF
d_gene: -; j_gene: TRBJ2-3; abundance: -; v_gene: TRBV20-1; len: 12; CDR3nt: TGCAGTACTGCGCCGAGCACAGATACGCAGTATTTT; CDR3aa: CSTAPSTDTQYF
d_gene: TRBD2; j_gene: TRBJ2-5; abundance: -; v_gene: TRBV20-1; len: 16; CDR3nt: TGCAGTGCAAATAGAGGGACGAGCGGGGGGGCCGGGACCCAGTACTTC; CDR3aa: CSANRGTSGGAGTQYF
d_gene: TRBD2; j_gene: TRBJ2-3; abundance: -; v_gene: TRBV9; len: 15; CDR3nt: TGTGCCAGCAGCGCGAGCGGCGGGAGCCCAGATACGCAGTATTTT; CDR3aa: CASSASGGSPDTQYF